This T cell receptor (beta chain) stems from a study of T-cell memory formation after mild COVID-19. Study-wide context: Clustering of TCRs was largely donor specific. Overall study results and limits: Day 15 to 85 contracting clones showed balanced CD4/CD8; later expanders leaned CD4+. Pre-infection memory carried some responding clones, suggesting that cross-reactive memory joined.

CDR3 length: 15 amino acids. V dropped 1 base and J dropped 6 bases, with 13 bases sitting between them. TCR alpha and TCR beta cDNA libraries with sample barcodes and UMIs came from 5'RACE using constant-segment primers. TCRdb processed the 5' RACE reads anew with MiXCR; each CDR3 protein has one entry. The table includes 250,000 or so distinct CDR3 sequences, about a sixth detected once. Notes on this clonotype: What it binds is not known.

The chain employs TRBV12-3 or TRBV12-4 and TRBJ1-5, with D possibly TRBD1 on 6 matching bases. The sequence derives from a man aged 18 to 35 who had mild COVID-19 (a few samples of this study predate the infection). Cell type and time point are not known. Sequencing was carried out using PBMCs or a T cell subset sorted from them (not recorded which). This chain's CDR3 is CASSLDRVPGQPQHF. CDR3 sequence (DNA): TGTGCCAGCAGTTTAGACAGGGTACCGGGTCAGCCCCAGCATTTT.